This T cell receptor (beta chain) was captured in a study of blood T cell repertoires in COVID-19. The protocol was immunoSEQ multiplex PCR, while the TCRdb copy is restricted to in-frame clones and leaves out a portion. The repertoire includes about 30,000 clones, roughly nine tenths of them detected once, and nearly 10% sits in the top ten. Germline CDR1 LNHDA, CDR2 SQIVND (reference sequence). This CDR3 contains 12 residues. V was trimmed by 7 bases and J by 5 bases, leaving 11 bases between them. The TCR sequence derives from a human donor with active COVID-19. The donor label of this sample is uncertain. Input material: peripheral blood. The chain combines TRBV19 with TRBJ2-5; D gene unclear. The CDR3 is CASNYPGETQYF. CDR3 sequence (DNA): TGTGCCAGTAACTACCCTGGGGAGACCCAGTACTTC.